This TCR beta chain was recorded in a study of T cell responses to AZD1222 COVID-19 vaccine (TCRdb year 2021). Describing the broader study: AZD1222 recipients whose second dose came at about 4 weeks and those whose second dose came at about 12 weeks were combined into one group, since spike-specific TCR depth and breadth did not differ between the two schedules. Enrollment into the trials was organized by age into subgroups of 18-55, 56-69 and 70-plus years, and those subgroups contained roughly 150, 30 and 60 TCR-sequenced participants, respectively. A total of 230 to 250 trial participants underwent TCR sequencing, of whom roughly 210 had received two doses of AZD1222 and about 26 had received two doses of the MenACWY control vaccine. What the work shows at the level of the full study, not this receptor alone: The 56-69-year group was small, and its depth increase did not reach significance, likely because of low power. Spike-specific TCR breadth and depth rose significantly after two AZD1222 doses compared with day 0 and with MenACWY recipients. Epitopes outside the regions mutated in the B.1.351 and B.1.1.7 variants were reportedly recognized by nearly half of the unique spike-specific TCRs. Participants were mostly white British and included more females than males, and it was suggested by the authors that clonal diversity may have been underestimated. Conclusions about previously exposed vaccinees are limited, since just six AZD1222 recipients were seropositive for SARS-CoV-2 at baseline. Vaccine-associated CD4 TCRs spanned the whole spike protein, with dominant responses in regions 160-218 and 743-854. Because no day 14 peak-response samples were available, repertoires were characterized only after the peak T cell response.

The sample's time point label, decoded: baseline before first vaccination. Samples from vaccinated people were obtained from the UK trials COV001 and COV002, which included a single-blind randomized controlled phase 2/3 trial of AZD1222 (ChAdOx1 nCoV-19) in healthy adults. For TCRbeta chain sequencing, PBMC samples were collected from trial participants at day 0 and at day 28 after the second dose. Worth noting for this clone: The target of this receptor is not known. Nothing much larger sits one base from this clone, and base qualities are not available.

The CDR3 regions of human TCRbeta chains were subjected to immunosequencing. The original methods were these. Repertoire TCRs were checked for matches against a reference library of SARS-CoV-2-specific TCRs that had been generated using the MIRA antigen-specificity platform. Breadth was defined as the fraction of unique TCRs that were SARS-CoV-2-associated. Depth was defined as the fraction of total T cells that were SARS-CoV-2-associated. Using the MIRA data, each spike-specific TCR was assigned both to the spike region to which the TCR was reactive and to a CD4 or CD8 class. Log10-transformed breadth and depth values were compared by one-way ANOVA with Sidak's multiple comparisons tests. The table comes from immuneACCESS by way of TCRdb, which keeps in-frame sequences with V and J called. Part of the clones is missing from these tables; in studies checked, under half for an unresolved V gene and the rest for unknown reasons. V, J and clone size are taken as reported in that table, and D and trimming were inferred from the DNA itself. For this sample there are about 30,000 clones; around nine tenths appear just once. Approximately 7% of the sample belongs to the ten largest clones.

Based on the germline V gene, the CDR1 and CDR2 sequences are MNHEY and SVGEGT. The trim is 0 bases for V and 1 base for J, with a gap of 18 bases between the germline ends. The CDR3 measures 18 amino acids from cysteine to phenylalanine. Only the CDR3 DNA is retained, 54 bases long and in frame from the first base. The sequence joins TRBV6-2 or TRBV6-3 to TRBJ1-1; the D region possibly corresponds to TRBD1 (5 bases align). The specimen comprised peripheral blood, sampled on day 0 of AZD1222 vaccination. This sequence was found in an adult in good health. Here is the DNA: TGTGCCAGCAGTTACTCCATGGCGATTGGGGGAGCGAACACTGAAGCTTTCTTT. Protein translation: CASSYSMAIGGANTEAFF.